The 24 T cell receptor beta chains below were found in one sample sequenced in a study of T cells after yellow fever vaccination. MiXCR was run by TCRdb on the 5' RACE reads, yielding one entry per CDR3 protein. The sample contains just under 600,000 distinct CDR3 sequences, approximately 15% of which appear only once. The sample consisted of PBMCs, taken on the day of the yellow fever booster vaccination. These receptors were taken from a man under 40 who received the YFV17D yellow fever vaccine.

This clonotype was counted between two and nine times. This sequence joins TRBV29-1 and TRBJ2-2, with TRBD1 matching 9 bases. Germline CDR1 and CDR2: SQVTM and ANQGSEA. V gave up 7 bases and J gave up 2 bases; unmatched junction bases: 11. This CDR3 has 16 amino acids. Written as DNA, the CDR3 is TGCAGCGCCCTGGGGACAGGGCAAAGCAACACCGGGGAGCTGTTTTTT. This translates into CSALGTGQSNTGELFF.

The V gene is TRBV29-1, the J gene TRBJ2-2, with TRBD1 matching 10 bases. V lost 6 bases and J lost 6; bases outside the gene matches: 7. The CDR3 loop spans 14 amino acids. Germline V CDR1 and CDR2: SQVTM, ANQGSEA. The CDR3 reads CSVRGQGISGELFF. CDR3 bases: TGCAGCGTCCGGGGACAGGGGATATCCGGGGAGCTGTTTTTT.

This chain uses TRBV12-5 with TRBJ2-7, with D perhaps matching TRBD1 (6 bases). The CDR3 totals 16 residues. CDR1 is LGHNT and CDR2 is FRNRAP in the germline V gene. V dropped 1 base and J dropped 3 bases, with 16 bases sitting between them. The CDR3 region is CASGLDRTVRFYEQYF. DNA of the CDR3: TGTGCTAGTGGTTTGGATAGGACAGTGAGGTTCTACGAGCAGTACTTC.

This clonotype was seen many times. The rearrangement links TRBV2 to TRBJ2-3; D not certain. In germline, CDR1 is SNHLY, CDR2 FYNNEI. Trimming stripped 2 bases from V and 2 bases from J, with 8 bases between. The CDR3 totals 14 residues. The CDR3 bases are TGTGCCAGCAGTGAAAATCGCGACACAGATACGCAGTATTTT. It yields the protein CASSENRDTDTQYF.

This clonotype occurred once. This CDR3 reads CASSQDPAWETQYF. CDR3 DNA sequence: TGCGCCAGCAGCCAAGATCCAGCGTGGGAGACCCAGTACTTC. The chain carries TRBV4-3 and TRBJ2-5; no firm D call. V lost 0 bases to trimming and J lost 5 bases, with 10 bases between them. The V gene's germline CDR1 is LGHNA and CDR2 YSLEER. The CDR3 sequence is 14 residues long.

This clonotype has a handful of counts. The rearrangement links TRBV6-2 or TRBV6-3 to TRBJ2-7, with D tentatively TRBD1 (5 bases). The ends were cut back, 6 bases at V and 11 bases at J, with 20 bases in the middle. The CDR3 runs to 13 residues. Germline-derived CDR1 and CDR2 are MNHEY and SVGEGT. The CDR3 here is CASSSSIYKTEYF. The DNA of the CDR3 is TGTGCCAGCAGCTCCTCCATCTACAAGACAGAGTACTTC.

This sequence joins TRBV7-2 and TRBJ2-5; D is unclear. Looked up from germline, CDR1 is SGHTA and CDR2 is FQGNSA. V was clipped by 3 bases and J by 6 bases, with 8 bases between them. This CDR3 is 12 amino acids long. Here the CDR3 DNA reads TGTGCCAGCAGCTTGTTGGGAAAGACCCAGTACTTC. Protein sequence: CASSLLGKTQYF.

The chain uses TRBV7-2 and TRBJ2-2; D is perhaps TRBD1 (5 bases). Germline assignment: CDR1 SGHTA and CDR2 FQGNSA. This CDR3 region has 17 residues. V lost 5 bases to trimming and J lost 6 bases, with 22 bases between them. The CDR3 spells CASSPGQETSLSGELFF. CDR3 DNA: TGTGCCAGCAGCCCAGGGCAGGAAACGTCCCTTTCCGGGGAGCTGTTTTTT.

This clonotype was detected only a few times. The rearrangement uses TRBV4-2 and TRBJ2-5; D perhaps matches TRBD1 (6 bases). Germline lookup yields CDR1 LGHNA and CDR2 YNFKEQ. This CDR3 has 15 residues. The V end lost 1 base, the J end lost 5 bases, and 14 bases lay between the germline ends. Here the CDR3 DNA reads TGTGCCAGCAGCCAAGTCTGGGAAAGGGGGGAGACCCAGTACTTC. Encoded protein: CASSQVWERGETQYF.

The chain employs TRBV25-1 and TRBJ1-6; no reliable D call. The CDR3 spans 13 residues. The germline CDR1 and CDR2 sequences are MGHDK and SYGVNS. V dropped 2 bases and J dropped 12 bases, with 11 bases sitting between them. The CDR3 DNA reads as TGTGCCAGCAGTGAAAGTGCTAGTCTACCCCTCCACTTT. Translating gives CASSESASLPLHF.

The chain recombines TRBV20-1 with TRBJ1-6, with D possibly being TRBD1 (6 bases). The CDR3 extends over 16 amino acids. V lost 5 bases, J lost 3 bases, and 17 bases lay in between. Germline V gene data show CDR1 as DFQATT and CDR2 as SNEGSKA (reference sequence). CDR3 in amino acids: CSALSSDSHYNSPLHF. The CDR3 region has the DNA TGCAGTGCTCTGAGTTCGGACAGCCACTATAATTCACCCCTCCACTTT.

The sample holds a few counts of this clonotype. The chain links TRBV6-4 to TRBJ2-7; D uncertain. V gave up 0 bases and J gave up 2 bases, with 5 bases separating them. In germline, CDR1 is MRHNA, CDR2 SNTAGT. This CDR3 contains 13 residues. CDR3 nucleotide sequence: TGTGCCAGCAGTGACTCAGTTACCTACGAGCAGTACTTC. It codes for CASSDSVTYEQYF.

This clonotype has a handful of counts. CDR3 protein: CASSRNSGSYNEQFF. In DNA, the CDR3 is TGTGCCAGCAGTCGGAATAGCGGCTCCTACAATGAGCAGTTCTTC. V gene TRBV6-1 combines with J gene TRBJ2-1, with D tentatively TRBD2 (6 bases). The V gene lost 5 bases and the J gene lost 0 bases, with 11 bases spanning the gap. Germline loops: CDR1 MNHNS, CDR2 SASEGT. The CDR3 is 15 residues long.

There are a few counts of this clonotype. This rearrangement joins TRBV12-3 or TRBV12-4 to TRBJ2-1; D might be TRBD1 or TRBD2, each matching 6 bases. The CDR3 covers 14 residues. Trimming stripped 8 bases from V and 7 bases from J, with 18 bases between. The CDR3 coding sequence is TGTGCCAGCCGGGCGGGGCCCGGGACAAATGAGCAGTTCTTC. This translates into CASRAGPGTNEQFF.

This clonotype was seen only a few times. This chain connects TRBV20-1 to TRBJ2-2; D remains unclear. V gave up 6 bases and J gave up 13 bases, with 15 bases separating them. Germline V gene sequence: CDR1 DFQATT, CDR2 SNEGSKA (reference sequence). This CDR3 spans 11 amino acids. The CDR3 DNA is TGCAGTGCAGCTATGGGGAAACGGCTGTTTTTT. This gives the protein CSAAMGKRLFF.

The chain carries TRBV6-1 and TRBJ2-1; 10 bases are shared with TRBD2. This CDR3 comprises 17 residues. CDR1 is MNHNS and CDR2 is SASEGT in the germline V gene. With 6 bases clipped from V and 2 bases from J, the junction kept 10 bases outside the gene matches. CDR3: CASRKSPGLATYNEQFF. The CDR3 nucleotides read TGTGCCAGCAGGAAATCCCCGGGACTAGCGACCTACAATGAGCAGTTCTTC.

In DNA form, the CDR3 reads TGTGCCAGCAGCTCGGGACTTCTTTTGAACACCGGGGAGCTGTTTTTT. It encodes CASSSGLLLNTGELFF. This sequence joins TRBV7-6 and TRBJ2-2, with D perhaps matching TRBD2 (6 bases). CDR1 is SGHVS and CDR2 is FNYEAQ in the germline V gene. V lost 4 bases, J lost 1 base, and 13 bases lay in between. The CDR3 has 16 amino acids.

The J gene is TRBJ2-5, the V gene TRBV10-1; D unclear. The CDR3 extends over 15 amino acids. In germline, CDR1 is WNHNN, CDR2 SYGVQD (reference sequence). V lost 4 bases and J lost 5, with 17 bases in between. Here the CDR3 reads CASSGGSASSETQYF. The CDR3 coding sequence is TGCGCCAGCAGTGGGGGAAGCGCCTCTTCGGAGACCCAGTACTTC.

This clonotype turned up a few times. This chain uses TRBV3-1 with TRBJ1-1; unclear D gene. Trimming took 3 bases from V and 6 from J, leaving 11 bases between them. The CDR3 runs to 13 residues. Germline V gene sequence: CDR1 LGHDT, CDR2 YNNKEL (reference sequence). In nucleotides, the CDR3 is TGTGCCAGCAGCCACGACGCGTACCCTGAAGCTTTCTTT. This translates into CASSHDAYPEAFF.

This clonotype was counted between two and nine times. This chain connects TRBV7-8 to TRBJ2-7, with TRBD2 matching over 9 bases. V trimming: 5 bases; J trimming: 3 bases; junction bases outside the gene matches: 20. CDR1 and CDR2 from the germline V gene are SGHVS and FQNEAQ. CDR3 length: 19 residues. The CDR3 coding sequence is TGTGCCAGCAGCGGCCGGCGACCCGTTGAGACTAGCGGCCTCTACGAGCAGTACTTC. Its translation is CASSGRRPVETSGLYEQYF.

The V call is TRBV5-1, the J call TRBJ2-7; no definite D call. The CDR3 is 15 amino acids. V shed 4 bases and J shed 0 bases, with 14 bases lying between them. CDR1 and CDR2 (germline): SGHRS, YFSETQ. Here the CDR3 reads CASSGSRPSSYEQYF. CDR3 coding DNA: TGCGCCAGCAGCGGAAGCAGGCCTAGCTCCTACGAGCAGTACTTC.

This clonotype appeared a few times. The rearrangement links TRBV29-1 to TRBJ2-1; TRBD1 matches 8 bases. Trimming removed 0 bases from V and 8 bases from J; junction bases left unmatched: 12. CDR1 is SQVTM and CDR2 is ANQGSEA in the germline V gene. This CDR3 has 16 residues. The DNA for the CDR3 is TGCAGCGTTGAAGATACAGGACAGGGCATTATTGATGAGCAGTTCTTC. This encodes CSVEDTGQGIIDEQFF.

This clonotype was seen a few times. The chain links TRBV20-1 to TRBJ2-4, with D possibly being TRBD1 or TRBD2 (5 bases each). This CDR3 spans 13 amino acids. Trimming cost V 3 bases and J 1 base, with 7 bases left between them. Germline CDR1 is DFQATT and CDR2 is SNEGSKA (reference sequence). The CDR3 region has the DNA TGCAGTGCTAGCAGGGAGGCCAAAAACATTCAGTACTTC. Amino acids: CSASREAKNIQYF.

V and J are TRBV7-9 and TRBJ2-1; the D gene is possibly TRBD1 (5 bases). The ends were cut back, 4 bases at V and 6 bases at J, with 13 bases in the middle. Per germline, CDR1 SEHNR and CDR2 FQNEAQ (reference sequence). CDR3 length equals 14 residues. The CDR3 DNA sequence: TGTGCCAGCAGCTCGCCCCTAGGGGCCAATGAGCAGTTCTTC. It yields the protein CASSSPLGANEQFF.